Below are 30 T cell receptor beta chains sequenced from a single sample in a study of OX40 agonist ivuxolimab in advanced cancers. Assay: immunoSEQ multiplex PCR; the TCRdb copy retains only in-frame clones and omits some. This repertoire shows roughly 30,000 clones, around nine tenths found once; its top ten account for about 30%. Source: CD4+ or CD8+ T cells sorted from blood, taken in a trial of the OX40 agonist ivuxolimab. All receptors derive from an adult with an advanced solid tumor such as melanoma, head and neck, liver or kidney cancer.

The chain combines TRBV19 with TRBJ2-7, with D possibly being TRBD2 (6 bases). Germline CDR1 and CDR2: LNHDA and SQIVND (reference sequence). Trimming left V 6 bases short and J 3 bases short, with 12 bases between. The CDR3 spans 13 residues. In DNA, the CDR3 is TGTGCCAGTAGACGGCGGGACCACTACGAGCAGTACTTC. Its translation: CASRRRDHYEQYF.

The chain joins TRBV7-8 to TRBJ2-7; D might be TRBD1 (6 bases). Germline V gene sequence: CDR1 SGHVS, CDR2 FQNEAQ. The CDR3 runs to 12 residues. V lost 2 bases, J lost 5 bases, and 7 bases lay in between. The DNA of the CDR3 is TGTGCCAGCAGCTTATACAGGGACGAGCAGTACTTC. It is translated as CASSLYRDEQYF.

The chain has TRBV11-1 and TRBJ2-5; no firm D call. The DNA end favors TRBJ2-7, so the J call may be wrong. The CDR3 contains 13 residues. In germline, CDR1 is SGHAT, CDR2 FQDESV (reference sequence). CDR3 amino acids: CASSLESEYEQYF. DNA for the CDR3: TGTGCCAGCAGCTTAGAATCAGAATACGAGCAGTACTTC.

A single count supports this clone. The chain joins TRBV2 to TRBJ1-1; the D is unclear. CDR1 SNHLY and CDR2 FYNNEI come from the germline V gene. The CDR3 is 16 residues long. Trimming pared 7 bases from V and 3 bases from J, leaving 21 bases between. The CDR3 DNA reads as TGTGCCAGCACCACAAGGGAGGGCGTACCCTACACTGAAGCTTTCTTT. Protein product: CASTTREGVPYTEAFF. The full variable domain, with the rest looked up from reference TRBV2 and TRBJ1-1, is EPEVTQTPSHQVTQMGQEVILRCVPISNHLYFYWYRQILGQKVEFLVSFYNNEISEKSEIFDDQFSVERPDGSNFTLKIRSTKLEDSAMYFCASTTREGVPYTEAFFGQGTRLTVV.

About this clone: It may be a read error: a sequence one base away is much more abundant. This specimen includes other DNA sequences encoding the same CDR3. V usage is TRBV28 and J usage is TRBJ2-7, with 8 bases that match TRBD2. This CDR3 has 14 amino acids. Germline CDR1 and CDR2: MDHEN and SYDVKM. The CDR3 sequence: CASSLSGETYEQYF. In DNA form, the CDR3 reads TGTGCCAGCAGCCTTAGCGGGGAGACCTACGAGCAGTACTTT.

This clone is medium-sized (0.01 to 0.1%) within its sample. The chain uses TRBV19 and TRBJ2-7, with TRBD2 identical over 8 bases. This CDR3 comprises 14 residues. Unmatched junction bases numbered 4, after V lost 1 base and J lost 5 bases. Germline lookup yields CDR1 LNHDA and CDR2 SQIVND (reference sequence). As DNA, the CDR3 is TGTGCCAGTAGTATAGTAGCGGGGCCCAACGAGCAGTACTTC. Translation: CASSIVAGPNEQYF.

The sample holds a few counts of this clone. The rearrangement links TRBV9 to TRBJ2-3, with D possibly TRBD1 on 5 matching bases. Deletions cut 0 bases from V and 4 bases from J, with 9 bases between. The CDR3 has 14 amino acids. The germline CDR1 and CDR2 sequences are SGDLS and YYNGEE. The CDR3 bases are TGTGCCAGCAGCGTAGAGGGGATCTCAGATACGCAGTATTTT. Its protein is CASSVEGISDTQYF.

This clone was seen a single time. Its ends do not fully match the called genes, so a read error is possible. The rearrangement links TRBV7-7 to TRBJ1-1; D call uncertain. This CDR3 region has 13 residues. Germline assignment: CDR1 SSHAT and CDR2 FNYEAQ (reference sequence). The CDR3 loop reads CASSLSWNTEAFF. CDR3 in DNA: TGTGCTAGCAGCTTAAGTTGGAACACTGAAGCTTTCTTT.

This chain uses TRBV27 with TRBJ2-1, with 8 bases aligning to TRBD1. V lost 7 bases and J lost 1; bases outside the gene matches: 9. The CDR3 spans 16 residues. CDR1 MNHEY and CDR2 SMNVEV come from the germline V gene (reference sequence). CDR3: CASTAQGQASYNEQFF. In DNA, the CDR3 is TGTGCCAGCACCGCTCAGGGACAGGCATCCTACAATGAGCAGTTCTTC.

The chain combines TRBV30 with TRBJ2-7; a possible D gene is TRBD1 (6 bases). This CDR3 is built from 14 residues. V was trimmed by 4 bases and J by 5 bases, leaving 18 bases between them. In germline, CDR1 is GTSNPN, CDR2 SVGIG (reference sequence). The CDR3 region is CAWTRLPGQNEQYF. CDR3 in DNA: TGTGCCTGGACCAGACTTCCGGGACAAAACGAGCAGTACTTC.

The CDR3 DNA reads as TGTGCCAGCATCCCGCATCGGGGGTCCACTGAAGCTTTCTTT. Its translation: CASIPHRGSTEAFF. The chain joins TRBV28 to TRBJ1-1, with TRBD1 as a possible D gene (5 bases). The CDR3 covers 14 residues. Germline CDR1 reads MDHEN; CDR2 reads SYDVKM. Deletions cut 7 bases from V and 4 bases from J, with 16 bases between.

This rearrangement joins TRBV12-5 to TRBJ2-1, with D hard to call. The ends were cut back, 3 bases at V and 2 bases at J, with 5 bases in the middle. Germline V gene data show CDR1 as LGHNT and CDR2 as FRNRAP. This CDR3 has 13 residues. Here the CDR3 reads CASGFSTYNEQFF. The CDR3 DNA sequence: TGTGCTAGTGGTTTCAGTACCTACAATGAGCAGTTCTTC.

The genes are TRBV19 and TRBJ2-4, with D uncertain. V dropped 1 base and J dropped 0 bases, with 10 bases sitting between them. The germline V gene has CDR1 LNHDA and CDR2 SQIVND (reference sequence). CDR3 length: 16 residues. CDR3 coding DNA: TGTGCCAGTAGTATAGGGACCGCCTCAGCCAAAAACATTCAGTACTTC. Its translation: CASSIGTASAKNIQYF. Full variable domain (outside the CDR3, taken from reference TRBV19 and TRBJ2-4): DGGITQSPKYLFRKEGQNVTLSCEQNLNHDAMYWYRQDPGQGLRLIYYSQIVNDFQKGDIAEGYSVSREKKESFPLTVTSAQKNPTAFYLCASSIGTASAKNIQYFGAGTRLSVL.

V is TRBV5-8 and J is TRBJ2-2; no clear D gene. The CDR3 covers 13 residues. Trimming stripped 2 bases from V and 2 bases from J, with 4 bases between. Germline CDR1 SGHTS, CDR2 YDEGEE. Here the CDR3 reads CASSLRNTGELFF. CDR3 bases: TGTGCCAGCAGCTTACGTAACACCGGGGAGCTGTTTTTT.

The V call is TRBV15, the J call TRBJ2-1; TRBD2 matches 7 bases. The CDR3 is 13 residues long. Per germline, CDR1 LNHNV and CDR2 YYDKDF (reference sequence). V gave up 8 bases and J gave up 9 bases; unmatched junction bases: 10. The CDR3 loop reads CATQSVGGFEQFF. CDR3 nucleotides: TGTGCCACCCAATCAGTGGGAGGGTTTGAGCAGTTCTTC.

This rearrangement joins TRBV15 to TRBJ2-7; D remains ambiguous. The V gene's germline CDR1 is LNHNV and CDR2 YYDKDF (reference sequence). This CDR3 has 11 residues. V dropped 1 base and J dropped 6 bases, with 4 bases sitting between them. CDR3 residues: CATSRGPEQYF. For the CDR3, the DNA is TGTGCCACCAGCAGAGGGCCCGAGCAGTACTTC.

This chain links TRBV29-1 with TRBJ2-7; tentatively, D is TRBD2 (6 bases). V lost 6 bases to trimming and J lost 2 bases, with 14 bases between them. The CDR3 covers 13 residues. The germline gives CDR1 SQVTM, CDR2 ANQGSEA. This CDR3 reads CSVPGLTTYEQYF. The CDR3 coding sequence is TGCAGCGTCCCGGGACTGACAACCTACGAGCAGTACTTC.

The chain is built from TRBV6-5 and TRBJ2-1; 7 positions agree with TRBD2. Unmatched junction bases numbered 5, after V lost 6 bases and J lost 0 bases. CDR1 MNHEY and CDR2 SVGAGI come from the germline V gene. This CDR3 is 15 amino acids long. Here the CDR3 DNA reads TGTGCCAGCAGACCGGGACTAAGCTCCTACAATGAGCAGTTCTTC. As protein: CASRPGLSSYNEQFF.

The chain uses TRBV9 and TRBJ2-7; D is undetermined. The CDR3 is 15 residues long. Germline V gene lookup returns CDR1 SGDLS and CDR2 YYNGEE. Trimming shortened V by 4 bases and J by 0 bases, and 14 bases separated the two germline ends. The DNA of the CDR3 is TGTGCCAGCAGCCCAACCAGGATCCTCTCCTACGAGCAGTACTTC. This gives the protein CASSPTRILSYEQYF.

This rearrangement joins TRBV28 to TRBJ2-1; 11 nucleotides agree with TRBD2. Germline lookup yields CDR1 MDHEN and CDR2 SYDVKM. The CDR3 is 15 residues long. Losses at the gene ends were 2 bases for V and 8 bases for J; bases not matched to a gene: 5. CDR3 nucleotides: TGTGCCAGCAGTTTAACGACTAGCGGGATCTATGAGCAGTTCTTC. Residues: CASSLTTSGIYEQFF.

The J gene is TRBJ2-3, the V gene TRBV2; a weak D match, TRBD1 (6 bases). The CDR3 is made up of 15 amino acids. V was trimmed by 5 bases and J by 2 bases, leaving 14 bases between them. Germline CDR1 SNHLY, CDR2 FYNNEI. CDR3 sequence reads: CASSQRGHNTDTQYF. In nucleotides, the CDR3 is TGTGCCAGCAGTCAAAGGGGACATAACACAGATACGCAGTATTTT.

The chain uses TRBV5-1 and TRBJ1-2; no definite D call. Germline V gene sequence: CDR1 SGHRS, CDR2 YFSETQ. Deletions cut 3 bases from V and 6 bases from J, with 24 bases between. The CDR3 has 17 amino acids. Written as DNA, the CDR3 is TGCGCCAGCAGCTCGCCTAACCGAACAGCGTTTAGTGATGGCTACACCTTC. It translates to CASSSPNRTAFSDGYTF.

The genes are TRBV6-6 and TRBJ1-5, with unresolved D. Trimming pared 5 bases from V and 0 bases from J, leaving 11 bases between. This CDR3 is 15 amino acids long. CDR1 and CDR2 from the germline V gene are MNHNY and SVGAGI (reference sequence). DNA for the CDR3: TGTGCCAGCAGTCCCGAGCCTTATAGCAATCAGCCCCAGCATTTT. Translating gives CASSPEPYSNQPQHF.

In its sample, this clone is medium-sized. The chain recombines TRBV5-4 with TRBJ2-7; D tentatively reads TRBD1 or TRBD2 (5 bases each). CDR1 and CDR2 (germline): SGHNT, YYREEE (reference sequence). This CDR3 is 15 amino acids long. V gave up 4 bases and J gave up 5 bases, with 19 bases separating them. CDR3 sequence reads: CASSPAGGLSDEQYF. The DNA of the CDR3 is TGTGCCAGCAGCCCGGCTGGGGGATTGTCTGACGAGCAGTACTTC.

This clone has just one count. V gene TRBV5-1 combines with J gene TRBJ1-2; 7 bases are a match to TRBD1. There are 14 residues in the CDR3. V was clipped by 0 bases and J by 6 bases; unmatched bases: 5. Per germline, CDR1 SGHRS and CDR2 YFSETQ. The CDR3 DNA sequence: TGCGCCAGCAGCTTGGTGACAGGGTCCGATGGCTACACCTTC. Translating it yields CASSLVTGSDGYTF.

The chain combines TRBV2 with TRBJ1-1; no clear D. This CDR3 region has 11 residues. The germline V gene has CDR1 SNHLY and CDR2 FYNNEI. V lost 9 bases, J lost 4 bases, and 9 bases lay in between. CDR3 sequence: CASGVGTEAFF. As DNA, the CDR3 is TGTGCCAGTGGGGTGGGCACTGAAGCTTTCTTT.

J is TRBJ2-1 and V is TRBV30; D ambiguous. Germline V gene sequence: CDR1 GTSNPN, CDR2 SVGIG (reference sequence). V was clipped by 1 base and J by 4 bases, with 5 bases between them. The CDR3 contains 12 residues. This chain's CDR3 is CAWSELYNEQFF. CDR3 sequence (DNA): TGTGCCTGGAGTGAACTTTACAATGAGCAGTTCTTC. Complete variable domain (other parts from reference TRBV30 and TRBJ2-1): SQTIHQWPATLVQPVGSPLSLECTVEGTSNPNLYWYRQAAGRGLQLLFYSVGIGQISSEVPQNLSASRPQDRQFILSSKKLLLSDSGFYLCAWSELYNEQFFGPGTRLTVL.

The rearrangement links TRBV7-9 to TRBJ2-7; 8 bases are a match to TRBD2. The ends lost 6 bases at V and 3 bases at J; junction bases unmatched: 16. CDR1 is SEHNR and CDR2 is FQNEAQ in the germline V gene (reference sequence). This CDR3 contains 17 residues. The CDR3 protein is CASRDGGSGRPDYEQYF. The CDR3, as DNA: TGTGCCAGCAGAGATGGTGGGAGCGGGAGACCGGACTACGAGCAGTACTTC.

V and J are TRBV18 and TRBJ2-7, with TRBD1 identical over 9 bases. V was pared by 5 bases and J by 3 bases, with 5 bases of the junction left unmatched. Germline CDR1 is KGHSH and CDR2 is LQKENI. This CDR3 contains 14 residues. This CDR3 is CASSTDRGGYEQYF. As DNA, the CDR3 is TGTGCCAGCTCAACGGACAGGGGTGGCTACGAGCAGTACTTC.

This clone is labeled as medium-sized (0.01 to 0.1%). The rearrangement uses TRBV28 and TRBJ2-5; D is perhaps TRBD1 or TRBD2 (5 bases each). CDR1 and CDR2 from the germline V gene are MDHEN and SYDVKM. The CDR3 extends over 14 amino acids. Trimming left V 6 bases short and J 5 bases short, with 16 bases between. The CDR3 sequence is CASRHVRGWETQYF. The CDR3 DNA is TGTGCCAGCAGGCACGTCCGGGGCTGGGAGACCCAGTACTTC.